The 4 T cell receptor beta chains reported below all come from one sample, sequenced in a study of cytomegalovirus exposure and HLA in healthy donors. A multiplex PCR was run with 60 Vbeta primers and 13 Jbeta primers. Profiling relied on immunoSEQ multiplex PCR, and the TCRdb table lists in-frame clones only, not all of them. The sample includes 55,000 to 80,000 clones, around 64% seen only once; the top ten take about a fifth. Sequenced material: PBMCs. These receptor sequences come from a man between 35 and 55 years old in good health and CMV-seropositive.

This clone has just a few counts. The J gene is TRBJ2-7, the V gene TRBV19, with D perhaps TRBD1 (6 bases). CDR3 length: 15 residues. The V gene's germline CDR1 is LNHDA and CDR2 SQIVND (reference sequence). Trimming left V 6 bases short and J 0 bases short, with 15 bases between. The CDR3 DNA reads as TGTGCCAGTAGCCGTTCCGGGACAAACTCCTACGAGCAGTACTTC. Its protein product is CASSRSGTNSYEQYF.

This clone was counted between two and nine times. CDR3 protein: CASSSNRGRLDTEAFF. As DNA, the CDR3 is TGTGCCAGCAGCTCGAACAGGGGGCGACTTGACACTGAAGCTTTCTTT. This sequence joins TRBV11-2 and TRBJ1-1; 9 nucleotides agree with TRBD1. V lost 4 bases and J lost 3; bases outside the gene matches: 9. The CDR3 contains 16 residues. The germline V gene encodes CDR1 SGHAT and CDR2 FQNNGV.

The V call is TRBV28, the J call TRBJ1-2; D perhaps matches TRBD1 (6 bases). The length of the CDR3 is 12 residues. V shed 7 bases and J shed 5 bases, with 11 bases lying between them. The germline V gene has CDR1 MDHEN and CDR2 SYDVKM. The CDR3 DNA reads as TGTGCCAGCAACCAAGGGGGATATGGCTACACCTTC. Its protein is CASNQGGYGYTF.

The gene calls are TRBV7-9 and TRBJ2-5; the match to TRBD1 covers 8 bases. Looked up from germline, CDR1 is SEHNR and CDR2 is FQNEAQ (reference sequence). The CDR3 contains 15 residues. With V trimmed by 3 bases and J by 5 bases, 8 bases remained unmatched. The CDR3 protein is CASSFRTGIGETQYF. CDR3 DNA sequence: TGTGCCAGCAGCTTTCGGACAGGGATCGGGGAGACCCAGTACTTC. The variable domain in full, with the rest retrieved from reference TRBV7-9 and TRBJ2-5, is DTGVSQNPRHKITKRGQNVTFRCDPISEHNRLYWYRQTLGQGPEFLTYFQNEAQLEKSRLLSDRFSAERPKGSFSTLEIQRTEQGDSAMYLCASSFRTGIGETQYFGPGTRLLVL.